What follows describes a single T cell receptor (beta chain). Germline V lookup: CDR1 MNHEY, CDR2 SVGEGT. The ends were cut back, 5 bases at V and 8 bases at J, with 16 bases in the middle. This CDR3 has 14 residues. TCRdb used MiXCR to reprocess the 5' RACE reads, holding one entry per CDR3 protein. The data show about 9,000 distinct CDR3 sequences, 50% to 55% seen once. The sequence was obtained from a female donor with breast cancer. The source material was memory CD4+ T cells sorted from a lymph node. The subset: memory CD4+ T cells, CD4+CD45RO+CD25-. This chain uses TRBV6-2 or TRBV6-3 with TRBJ2-1; tentative D call: TRBD2 (5 bases). The CDR3 region is CASSRAGHIDEQFF. CDR3 DNA sequence: TGTGCCAGCAGTCGGGCGGGTCATATAGATGAGCAGTTCTTC.